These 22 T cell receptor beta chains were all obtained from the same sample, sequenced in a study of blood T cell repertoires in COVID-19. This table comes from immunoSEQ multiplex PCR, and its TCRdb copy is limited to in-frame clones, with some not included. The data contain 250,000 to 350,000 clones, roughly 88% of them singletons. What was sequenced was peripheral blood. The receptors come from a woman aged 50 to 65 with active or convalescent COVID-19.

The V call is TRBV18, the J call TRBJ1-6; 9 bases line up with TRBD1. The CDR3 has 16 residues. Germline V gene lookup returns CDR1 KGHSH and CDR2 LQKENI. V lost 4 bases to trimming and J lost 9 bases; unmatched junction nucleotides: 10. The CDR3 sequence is CASSLTGGAEGSPLHF. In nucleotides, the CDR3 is TGTGCCAGCTCACTCACAGGGGGCGCGGAAGGTTCACCCCTCCACTTT.

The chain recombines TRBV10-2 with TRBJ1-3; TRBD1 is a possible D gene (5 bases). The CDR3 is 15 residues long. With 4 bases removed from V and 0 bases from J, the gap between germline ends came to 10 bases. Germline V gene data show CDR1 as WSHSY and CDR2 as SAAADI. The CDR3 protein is CASSGGPGSGNTIYF. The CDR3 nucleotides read TGCGCCAGCAGTGGGGGCCCGGGCTCTGGAAACACCATATATTTT.

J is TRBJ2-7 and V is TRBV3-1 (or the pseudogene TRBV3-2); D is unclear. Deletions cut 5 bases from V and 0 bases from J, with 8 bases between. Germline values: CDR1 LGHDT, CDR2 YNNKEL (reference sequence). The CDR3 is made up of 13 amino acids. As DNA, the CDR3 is TGTGCCAGCAGCGCAGTCCCCTCCTACGAGCAGTACTTC. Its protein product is CASSAVPSYEQYF.

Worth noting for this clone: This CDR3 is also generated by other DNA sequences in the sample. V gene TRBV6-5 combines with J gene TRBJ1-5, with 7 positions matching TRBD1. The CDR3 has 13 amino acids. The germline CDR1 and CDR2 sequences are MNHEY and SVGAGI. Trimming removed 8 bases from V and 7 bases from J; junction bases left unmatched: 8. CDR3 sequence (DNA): TGTGCCAGCGGGCGACAGGGAGACCAGCCCCAGCATTTT. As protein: CASGRQGDQPQHF.

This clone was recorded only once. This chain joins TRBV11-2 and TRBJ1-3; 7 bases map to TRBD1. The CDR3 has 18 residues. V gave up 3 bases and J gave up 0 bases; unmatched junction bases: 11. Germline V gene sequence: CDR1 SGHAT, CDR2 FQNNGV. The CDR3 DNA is TGTGCCAGCAGCTTGGTACAGGGGACTGCTTACTCTGGAAACACCATATATTTT. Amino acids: CASSLVQGTAYSGNTIYF.

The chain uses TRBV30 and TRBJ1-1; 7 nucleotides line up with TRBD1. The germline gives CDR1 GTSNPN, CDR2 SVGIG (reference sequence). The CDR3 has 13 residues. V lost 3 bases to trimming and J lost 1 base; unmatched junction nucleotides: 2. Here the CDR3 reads CAWRGDRNTEAFF. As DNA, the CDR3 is TGTGCCTGGAGGGGGGACAGGAACACTGAAGCTTTCTTT.

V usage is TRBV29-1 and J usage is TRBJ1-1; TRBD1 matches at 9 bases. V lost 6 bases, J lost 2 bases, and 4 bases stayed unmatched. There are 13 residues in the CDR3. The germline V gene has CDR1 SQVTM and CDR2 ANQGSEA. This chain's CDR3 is CSVRGQGNTEAFF. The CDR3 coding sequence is TGCAGCGTCCGGGGACAGGGAAACACTGAAGCTTTCTTT.

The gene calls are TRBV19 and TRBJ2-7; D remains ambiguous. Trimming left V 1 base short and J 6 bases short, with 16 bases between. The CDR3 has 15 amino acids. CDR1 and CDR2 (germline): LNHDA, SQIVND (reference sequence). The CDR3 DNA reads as TGTGCCAGTAGTATAGCCCGCGCCCCACGGTTCGAGCAGTACTTC. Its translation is CASSIARAPRFEQYF.

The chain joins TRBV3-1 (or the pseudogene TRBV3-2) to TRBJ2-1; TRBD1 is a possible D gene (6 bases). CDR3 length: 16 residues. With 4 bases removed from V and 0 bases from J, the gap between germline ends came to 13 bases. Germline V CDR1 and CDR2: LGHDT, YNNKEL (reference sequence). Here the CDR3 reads CASSRAGTSSYNEQFF. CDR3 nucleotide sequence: TGTGCCAGCAGCCGGGCAGGGACAAGCTCCTACAATGAGCAGTTCTTC.

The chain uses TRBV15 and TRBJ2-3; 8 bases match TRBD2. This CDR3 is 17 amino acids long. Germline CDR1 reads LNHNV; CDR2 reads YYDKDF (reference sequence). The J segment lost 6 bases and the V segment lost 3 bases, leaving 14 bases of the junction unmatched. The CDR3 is CATSSSPGRGALDTQYF. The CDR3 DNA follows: TGTGCCACCAGCAGTTCCCCGGGGCGGGGGGCTTTGGATACGCAGTATTTT.

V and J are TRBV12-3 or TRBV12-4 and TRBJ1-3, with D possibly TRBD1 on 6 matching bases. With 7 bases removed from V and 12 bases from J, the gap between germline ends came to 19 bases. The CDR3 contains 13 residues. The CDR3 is CASNEVNRAHIYF. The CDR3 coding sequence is TGTGCCAGCAACGAGGTCAACAGGGCCCACATATATTTT.

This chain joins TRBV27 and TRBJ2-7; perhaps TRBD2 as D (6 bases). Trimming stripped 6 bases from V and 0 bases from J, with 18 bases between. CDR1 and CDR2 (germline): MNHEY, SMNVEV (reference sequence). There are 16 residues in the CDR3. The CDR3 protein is CASSFSGSGFSYEQYF. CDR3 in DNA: TGTGCCAGCAGCTTCTCAGGCAGCGGGTTCTCCTACGAGCAGTACTTC.

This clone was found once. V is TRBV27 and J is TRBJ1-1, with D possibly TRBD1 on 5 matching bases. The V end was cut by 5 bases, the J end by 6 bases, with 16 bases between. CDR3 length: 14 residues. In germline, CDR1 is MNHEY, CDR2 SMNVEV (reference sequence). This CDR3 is CASSLFWGAAEAFF. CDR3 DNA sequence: TGTGCCAGCAGTCTCTTTTGGGGCGCGGCTGAAGCTTTCTTT.

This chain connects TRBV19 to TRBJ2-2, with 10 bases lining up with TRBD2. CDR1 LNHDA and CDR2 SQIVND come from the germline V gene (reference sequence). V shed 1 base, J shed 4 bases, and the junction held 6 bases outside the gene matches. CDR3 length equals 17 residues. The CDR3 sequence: CASSIGRLAGVTGELFF. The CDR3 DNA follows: TGTGCCAGTAGTATAGGTAGGCTAGCGGGAGTCACCGGGGAGCTGTTTTTT.

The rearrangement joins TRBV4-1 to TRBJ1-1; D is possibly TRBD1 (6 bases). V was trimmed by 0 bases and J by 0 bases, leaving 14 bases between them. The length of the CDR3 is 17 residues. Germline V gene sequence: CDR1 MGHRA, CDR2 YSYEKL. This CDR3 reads CASSQEDSPHMNTEAFF. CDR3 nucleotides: TGCGCCAGCAGCCAAGAGGACAGTCCACACATGAACACTGAAGCTTTCTTT.

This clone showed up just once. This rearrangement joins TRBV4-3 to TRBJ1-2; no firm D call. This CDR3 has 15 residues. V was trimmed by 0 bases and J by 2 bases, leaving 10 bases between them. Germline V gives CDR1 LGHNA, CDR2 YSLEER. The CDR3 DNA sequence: TGCGCCAGCAGCCAAGAAGGAGTAGGCAACTATGGCTACACCTTC. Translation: CASSQEGVGNYGYTF.

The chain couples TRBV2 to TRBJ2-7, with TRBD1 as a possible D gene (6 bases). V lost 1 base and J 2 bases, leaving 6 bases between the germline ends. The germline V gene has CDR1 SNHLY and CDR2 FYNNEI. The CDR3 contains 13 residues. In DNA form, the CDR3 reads TGTGCCAGCAGTGAAGGGGACACCTACGAGCAGTACTTC. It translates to CASSEGDTYEQYF.

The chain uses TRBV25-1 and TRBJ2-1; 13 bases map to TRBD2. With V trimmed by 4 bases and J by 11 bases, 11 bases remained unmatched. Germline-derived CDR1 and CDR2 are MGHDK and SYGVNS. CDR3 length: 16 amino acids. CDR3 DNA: TGTGCCAGCAGTGCCGAGACTAGCGGGGGGCCCCTTAAGCAGTTCTTC. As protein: CASSAETSGGPLKQFF. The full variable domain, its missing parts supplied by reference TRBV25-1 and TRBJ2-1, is EADIYQTPRYLVIGTGKKITLECSQTMGHDKMYWYQQDPGMELHLIHYSYGVNSTEKGDLSSESTVSRIRTEHFPLTLESARPSHTSQYLCASSAETSGGPLKQFFGPGTRLTVL.

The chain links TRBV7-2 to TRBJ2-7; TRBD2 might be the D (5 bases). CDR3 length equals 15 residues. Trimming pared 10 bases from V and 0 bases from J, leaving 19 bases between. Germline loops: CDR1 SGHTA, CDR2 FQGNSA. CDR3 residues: CATTRESGNSYEQYF. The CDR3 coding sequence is TGTGCCACTACCAGAGAGAGCGGTAACTCCTACGAGCAGTACTTC.

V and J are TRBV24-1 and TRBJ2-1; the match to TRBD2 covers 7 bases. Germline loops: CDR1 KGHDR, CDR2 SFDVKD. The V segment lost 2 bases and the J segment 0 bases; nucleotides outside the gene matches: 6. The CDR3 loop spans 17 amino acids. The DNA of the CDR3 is TGTGCCACCAGTGATTCCCCTGGCGGGAGCTCCTACAATGAGCAGTTCTTC. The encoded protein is CATSDSPGGSSYNEQFF.

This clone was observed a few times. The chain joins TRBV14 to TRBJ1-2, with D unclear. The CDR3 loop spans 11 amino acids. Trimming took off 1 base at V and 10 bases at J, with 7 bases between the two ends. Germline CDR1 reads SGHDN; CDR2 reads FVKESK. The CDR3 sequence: CASSQGIVYTF. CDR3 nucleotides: TGTGCCAGCAGCCAAGGCATAGTCTACACCTTC.

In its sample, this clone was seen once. CDR3 loop: CASRPGRRSYNEQFF. CDR3 DNA: TGTGCCAGCCGCCCTGGTAGGAGGAGTTACAATGAGCAGTTCTTC. This chain joins TRBV27 and TRBJ2-1; TRBD2 is a possible D gene (5 bases). Germline V gene lookup returns CDR1 MNHEY and CDR2 SMNVEV (reference sequence). The CDR3 contains 15 residues. Trimming stripped 8 bases from V and 4 bases from J, with 18 bases between.